These 15 T cell receptor beta chains share one sample of origin, sequenced in a study of cytomegalovirus exposure and HLA in healthy donors. Primers included in the PCR were 60 Vbeta and 13 Jbeta primers. Data came from immunoSEQ multiplex PCR; TCRdb stores just in-frame clones and leaves some out. The sample shows 60,000 to 90,000 clones, approximately 70% of them seen only once. The sequenced material came from PBMCs. All receptors come from a woman aged 45-65 years in good health and CMV-seropositive.

This clone was recorded once. The genes are TRBV30 and TRBJ1-1; D might be TRBD1 (5 bases). Germline values: CDR1 GTSNPN, CDR2 SVGIG (reference sequence). V was clipped by 0 bases and J by 5 bases, with 22 bases between them. The CDR3 consists of 17 residues. The chain's CDR3 is CAWSVLSFRRRGTEAFF. DNA of the CDR3: TGTGCCTGGAGTGTGTTAAGTTTTCGCAGGAGGGGAACTGAAGCTTTCTTT.

The CDR3 nucleotides read TGTGCCAGCAGTGAAAACTTCCGAACTGAAGCTTTCTTT. It specifies CASSENFRTEAFF. V usage is TRBV6-1 and J usage is TRBJ1-1; D not resolved. The CDR3 sequence is 13 residues long. V gave up 2 bases and J gave up 5 bases, with 9 bases separating them. Per the germline V gene, CDR1 is MNHNS and CDR2 is SASEGT.

The rearrangement joins TRBV7-9 to TRBJ1-2, with TRBD1 matching over 7 bases. CDR1 is SEHNR, CDR2 FQNEAQ, per germline (reference sequence). CDR3 size: 15 residues. V shed 7 bases and J 4 bases; nucleotides not matched to a gene: 12. CDR3 nucleotide sequence: TGTGCCAGCACCCCCCGGAGGCAGGGGGGCTATGGCTACACCTTC. Its translation is CASTPRRQGGYGYTF. The whole variable domain, filled in from reference TRBV7-9 and TRBJ1-2, reads DTGVSQNPRHKITKRGQNVTFRCDPISEHNRLYWYRQTLGQGPEFLTYFQNEAQLEKSRLLSDRFSAERPKGSFSTLEIQRTEQGDSAMYLCASTPRRQGGYGYTFGSGTRLTVV.

The CDR3, as DNA: TGCAGCGGACTGGGGACTAGCGGCAGCACAGATACGCAGTATTTT. Encoded protein: CSGLGTSGSTDTQYF. This rearrangement joins TRBV29-1 to TRBJ2-3; 11 bases map to TRBD2. CDR3 size: 15 residues. Germline CDR1 and CDR2: SQVTM and ANQGSEA. J lost 0 bases, V lost 7 bases, and 6 bases had no gene match.

The chain carries TRBV29-1 and TRBJ2-7; D unresolved. Per germline, CDR1 SQVTM and CDR2 ANQGSEA. The CDR3 runs to 15 residues. Trimming cost V 0 bases and J 1 base, with 13 bases left between them. The CDR3 spells CSVEDGQKTSYEQYF. In DNA form, the CDR3 reads TGCAGCGTTGAAGATGGCCAAAAAACATCCTACGAGCAGTACTTC.

This chain connects TRBV7-9 to TRBJ2-4, with 10 bases aligning to TRBD2. Trimming at V came to 5 bases and at J to 9 bases, leaving 7 bases not matched to a gene. CDR1 and CDR2 (germline): SEHNR, FQNEAQ (reference sequence). The CDR3 loop spans 14 amino acids. CDR3 amino acids: CASSPSGSVSIQYF. The CDR3 nucleotides are TGTGCCAGCAGCCCTAGCGGGAGTGTGAGCATTCAGTACTTC.

The V call is TRBV4-1, the J call TRBJ1-2; perhaps TRBD1 as D (6 bases). Germline lookup yields CDR1 MGHRA and CDR2 YSYEKL. This CDR3 is built from 16 residues. V was pared by 4 bases and J by 13 bases, with 28 bases between. The CDR3 region has the DNA TGCGCCAGCAGCCTGTCCCAAACCGGGGACATAGTCGATTCCACCTTC. The encoded protein is CASSLSQTGDIVDSTF.

This clone was counted once. The rearrangement uses TRBV19 and TRBJ1-5, with D hard to call. V was shortened by 5 bases and J by 3 bases, with 11 bases between the two germline ends. CDR1 is LNHDA, CDR2 SQIVND, per germline (reference sequence). CDR3 length: 14 residues. CDR3 DNA: TGTGCCAGTAGTTTTTTGCAGTACAATCAGCCCCAGCATTTT. Protein: CASSFLQYNQPQHF.

This clone was observed a handful of times. The chain joins TRBV5-4 to TRBJ2-3; the D gene is possibly TRBD2 (6 bases). The CDR3 spans 14 residues. V gave up 0 bases and J gave up 2 bases, with 7 bases separating them. Germline-derived CDR1 and CDR2 are SGHNT and YYREEE (reference sequence). CDR3 coding DNA: TGTGCCAGCAGCTTGGCGGGGGACACAGATACGCAGTATTTT. Its translation is CASSLAGDTDTQYF. The full variable domain, in which reference TRBV5-4 and TRBJ2-3 provide the parts outside the CDR3, is ETGVTQSPTHLIKTRGQQVTLRCSSQSGHNTVSWYQQALGQGPQFIFQYYREEENGRGNFPPRFSGLQFPNYSSELNVNALELDDSALYLCASSLAGDTDTQYFGPGTRLTVL.

The gene calls are TRBV5-8 and TRBJ2-1, with D tentatively TRBD2 (5 bases). Germline CDR1 SGHTS, CDR2 YDEGEE. The CDR3 is 14 amino acids. Trimming removed 4 bases at V and 9 bases at J, with 17 bases between. CDR3 loop: CASSPGIQNGEQFF. The CDR3 DNA reads as TGTGCCAGCAGCCCCGGGATCCAGAACGGTGAGCAGTTCTTC.

For this clone: A junction end diverges from the germline sequence, so it may reflect a read error. The rearrangement uses TRBV5-1 and TRBJ1-5; 8 bases align to TRBD1. CDR3 length equals 15 residues. Germline assignment: CDR1 SGHRS and CDR2 YFSETQ. Here the CDR3 DNA reads TGCGCCAGCAGCTTGCAGGGGGCAAGCAATCGGCCCCAGCATTTT. As protein: CASSLQGASNRPQHF.

The gene calls are TRBV19 and TRBJ2-3; D might be TRBD2 (5 bases). Germline V lookup: CDR1 LNHDA, CDR2 SQIVND (reference sequence). The CDR3 covers 13 residues. The V end lost 3 bases, the J end lost 2 bases, and 6 bases lay between the germline ends. CDR3 coding DNA: TGTGCCAGTAGTATGGGAGTCACAGATACGCAGTATTTT. Protein product: CASSMGVTDTQYF.

The CDR3 sequence is CASSTGVYTEAFF. The CDR3 DNA follows: TGTGCCAGTAGTACAGGGGTCTACACTGAAGCTTTCTTT. V usage is TRBV19 and J usage is TRBJ1-1, with a tentative D call TRBD1 (6 bases). The CDR3 totals 13 residues. Germline loops: CDR1 LNHDA, CDR2 SQIVND (reference sequence). The V gene lost 4 bases and the J gene lost 3 bases, with 9 bases spanning the gap.

V gene TRBV5-8 combines with J gene TRBJ1-4; the match to TRBD1 covers 8 bases. The CDR3 runs to 16 residues. Germline CDR1 is SGHTS and CDR2 is YDEGEE. With V trimmed by 5 bases and J by 3 bases, 9 bases remained unmatched. CDR3 nucleotides: TGTGCCAGCAGTTCTGGACAGGGAGGAGCTAATGAAAAACTGTTTTTT. It yields the protein CASSSGQGGANEKLFF.

The CDR3 bases are TGTGCCAGCAGCTTTGACGGACAGGGTATCCTTGAAGCTTTCTTT. Translated, it gives CASSFDGQGILEAFF. The chain joins TRBV12-1 to TRBJ1-1; TRBD1, the D gene given by the table, was not confirmed from the DNA. TRBV12-1 corresponds to a pseudogene. This CDR3 region has 15 residues.